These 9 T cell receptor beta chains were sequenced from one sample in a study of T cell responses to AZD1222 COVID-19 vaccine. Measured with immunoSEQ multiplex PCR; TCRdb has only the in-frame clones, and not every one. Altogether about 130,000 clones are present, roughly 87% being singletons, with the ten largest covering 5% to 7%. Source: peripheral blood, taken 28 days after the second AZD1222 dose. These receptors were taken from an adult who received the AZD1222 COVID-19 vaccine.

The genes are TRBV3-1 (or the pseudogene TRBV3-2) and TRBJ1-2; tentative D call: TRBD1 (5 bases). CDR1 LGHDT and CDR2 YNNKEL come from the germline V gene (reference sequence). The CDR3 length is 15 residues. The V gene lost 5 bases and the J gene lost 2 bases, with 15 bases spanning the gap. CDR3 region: CASSSRTLINYGYTF. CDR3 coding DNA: TGTGCCAGCAGCTCACGGACACTCATAAACTATGGCTACACCTTC.

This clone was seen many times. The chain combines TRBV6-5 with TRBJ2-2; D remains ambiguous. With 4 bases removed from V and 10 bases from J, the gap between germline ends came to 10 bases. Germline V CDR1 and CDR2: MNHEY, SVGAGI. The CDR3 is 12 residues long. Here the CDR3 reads CASSSPRQELFF. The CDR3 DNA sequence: TGTGCCAGCAGTTCCCCAAGACAGGAGCTGTTTTTT.

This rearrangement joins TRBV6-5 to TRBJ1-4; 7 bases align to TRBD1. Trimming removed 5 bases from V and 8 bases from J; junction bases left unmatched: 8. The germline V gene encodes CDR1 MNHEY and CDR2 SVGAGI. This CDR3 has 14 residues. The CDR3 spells CASSNRGEDEKLFF. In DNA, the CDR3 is TGTGCCAGCAGTAACAGGGGTGAGGACGAAAAACTGTTTTTT.

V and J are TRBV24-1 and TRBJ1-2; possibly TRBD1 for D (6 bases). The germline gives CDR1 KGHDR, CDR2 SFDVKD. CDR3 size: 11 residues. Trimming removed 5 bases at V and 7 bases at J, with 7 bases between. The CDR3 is CATSAGVGYTF. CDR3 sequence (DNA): TGTGCCACCAGTGCAGGGGTTGGCTACACCTTC.

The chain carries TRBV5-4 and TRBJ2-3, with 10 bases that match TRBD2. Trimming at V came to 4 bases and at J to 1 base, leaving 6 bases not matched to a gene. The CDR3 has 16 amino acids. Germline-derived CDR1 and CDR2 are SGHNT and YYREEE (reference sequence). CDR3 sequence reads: CASSPSLAGGTDTQYF. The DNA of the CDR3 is TGTGCCAGCAGCCCCAGTCTAGCGGGGGGCACAGATACGCAGTATTTT. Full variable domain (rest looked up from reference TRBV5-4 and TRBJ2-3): ETGVTQSPTHLIKTRGQQVTLRCSSQSGHNTVSWYQQALGQGPQFIFQYYREEENGRGNFPPRFSGLQFPNYSSELNVNALELDDSALYLCASSPSLAGGTDTQYFGPGTRLTVL.

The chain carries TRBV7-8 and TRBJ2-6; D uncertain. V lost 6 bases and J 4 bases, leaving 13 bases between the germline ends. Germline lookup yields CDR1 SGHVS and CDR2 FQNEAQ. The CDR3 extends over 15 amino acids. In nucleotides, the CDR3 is TGTGCCAGCAGTCGAGACCCGCAAGGGGCCAACGTCCTGACTTTC. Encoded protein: CASSRDPQGANVLTF.

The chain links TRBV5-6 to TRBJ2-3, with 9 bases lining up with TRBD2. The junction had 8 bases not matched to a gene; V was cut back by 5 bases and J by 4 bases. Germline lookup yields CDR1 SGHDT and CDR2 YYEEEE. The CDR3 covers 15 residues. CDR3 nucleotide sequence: TGTGCCAGCAGTCGTAGGACTAGCGAGCCAGATACGCAGTATTTT. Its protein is CASSRRTSEPDTQYF.

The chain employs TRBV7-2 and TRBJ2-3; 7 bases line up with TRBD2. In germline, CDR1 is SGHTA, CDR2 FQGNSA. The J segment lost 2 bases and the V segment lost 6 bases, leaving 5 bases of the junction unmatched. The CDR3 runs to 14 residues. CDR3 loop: CASSRTRTTDTQYF. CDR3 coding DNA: TGTGCCAGCAGTCGGACTAGGACCACAGATACGCAGTATTTT.

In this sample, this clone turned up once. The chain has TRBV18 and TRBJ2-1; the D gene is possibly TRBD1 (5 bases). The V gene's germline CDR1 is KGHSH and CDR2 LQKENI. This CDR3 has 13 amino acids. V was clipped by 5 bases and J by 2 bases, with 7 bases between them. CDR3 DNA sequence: TGTGCCAGCTCAACGACAGCCTACAATGAGCAGTTCTTC. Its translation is CASSTTAYNEQFF.